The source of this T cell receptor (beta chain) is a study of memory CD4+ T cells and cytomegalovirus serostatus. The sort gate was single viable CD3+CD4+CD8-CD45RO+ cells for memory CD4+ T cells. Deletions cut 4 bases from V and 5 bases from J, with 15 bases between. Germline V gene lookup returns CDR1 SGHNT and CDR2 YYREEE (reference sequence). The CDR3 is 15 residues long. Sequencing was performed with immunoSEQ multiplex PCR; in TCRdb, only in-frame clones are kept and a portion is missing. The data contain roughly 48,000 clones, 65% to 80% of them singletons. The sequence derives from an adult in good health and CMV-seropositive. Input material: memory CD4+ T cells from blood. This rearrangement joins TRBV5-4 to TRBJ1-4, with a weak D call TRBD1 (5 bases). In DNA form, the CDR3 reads TGTGCCAGCAGCCTCGAGACTGGGGGGAATGAAAAACTGTTTTTT. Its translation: CASSLETGGNEKLFF.